This T cell receptor beta chain was recovered during a study of T cell changes during pregnancy in multiple sclerosis. V shed 0 bases, J shed 3 bases, and the junction held 5 bases outside the gene matches. CDR1 SGHVS and CDR2 FNYEAQ come from the germline V gene. The CDR3 has 16 amino acids. Produced via immunoSEQ multiplex PCR; TCRdb's table is partial and in-frame only. The table includes tens of thousands of clones, approximately 91% detected once. The gene calls are TRBV7-6 and TRBJ2-3; TRBD1 agrees at 8 bases. This TCR derives from a female donor with multiple sclerosis, enrolled in a pregnancy study. Sequenced here: CD4+ T cells from peripheral blood mononuclear cells, sampled in the third trimester of pregnancy. CDR3 in amino acids: CASSLARQGATDTQYF. In DNA form, the CDR3 reads TGTGCCAGCAGCTTAGCTCGGCAGGGGGCGACAGATACGCAGTATTTT.